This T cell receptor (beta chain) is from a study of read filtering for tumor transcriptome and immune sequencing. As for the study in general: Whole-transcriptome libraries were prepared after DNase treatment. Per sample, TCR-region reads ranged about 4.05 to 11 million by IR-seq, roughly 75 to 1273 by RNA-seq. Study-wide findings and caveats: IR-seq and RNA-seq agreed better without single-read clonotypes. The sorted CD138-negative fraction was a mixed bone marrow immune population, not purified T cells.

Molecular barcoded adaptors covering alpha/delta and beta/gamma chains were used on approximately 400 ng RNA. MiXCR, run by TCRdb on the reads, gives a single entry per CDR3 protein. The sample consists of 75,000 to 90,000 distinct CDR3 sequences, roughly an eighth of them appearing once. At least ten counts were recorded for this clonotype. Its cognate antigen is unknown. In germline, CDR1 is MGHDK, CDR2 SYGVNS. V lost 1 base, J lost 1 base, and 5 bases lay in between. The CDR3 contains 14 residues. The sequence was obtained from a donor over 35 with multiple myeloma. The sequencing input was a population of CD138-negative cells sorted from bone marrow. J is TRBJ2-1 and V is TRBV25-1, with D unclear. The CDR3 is CASSELASYNEQFF. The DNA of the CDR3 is TGTGCCAGCAGTGAATTGGCTTCCTACAATGAGCAGTTCTTC.